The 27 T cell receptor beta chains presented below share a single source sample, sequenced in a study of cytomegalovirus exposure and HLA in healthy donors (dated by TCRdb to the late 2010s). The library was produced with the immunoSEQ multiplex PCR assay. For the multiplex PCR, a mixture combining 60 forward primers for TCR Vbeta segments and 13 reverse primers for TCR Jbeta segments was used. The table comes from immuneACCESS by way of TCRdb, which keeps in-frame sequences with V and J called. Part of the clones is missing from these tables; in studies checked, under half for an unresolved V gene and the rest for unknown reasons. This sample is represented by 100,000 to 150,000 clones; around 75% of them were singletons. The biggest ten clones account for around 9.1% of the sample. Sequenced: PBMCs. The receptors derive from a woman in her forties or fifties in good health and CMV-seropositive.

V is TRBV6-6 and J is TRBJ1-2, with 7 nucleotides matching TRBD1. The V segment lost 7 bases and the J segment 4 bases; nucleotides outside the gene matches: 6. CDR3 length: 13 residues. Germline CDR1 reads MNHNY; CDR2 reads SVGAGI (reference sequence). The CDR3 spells CASTPDRAYGYTF. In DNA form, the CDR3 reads TGTGCCAGCACCCCAGACAGGGCCTATGGCTACACCTTC.

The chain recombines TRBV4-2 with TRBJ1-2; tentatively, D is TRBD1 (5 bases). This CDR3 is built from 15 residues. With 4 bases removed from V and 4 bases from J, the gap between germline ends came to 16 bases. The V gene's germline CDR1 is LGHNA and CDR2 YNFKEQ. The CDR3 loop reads CASSPDAGQGYGYTF. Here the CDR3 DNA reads TGTGCCAGCAGCCCGGACGCAGGGCAAGGCTATGGCTACACCTTC.

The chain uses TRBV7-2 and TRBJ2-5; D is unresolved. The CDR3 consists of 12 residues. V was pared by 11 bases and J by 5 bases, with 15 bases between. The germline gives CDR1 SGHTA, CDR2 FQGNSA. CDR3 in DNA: TGTGCCGTGGGCTCTACCACTGAGACCCAGTACTTC. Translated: CAVGSTTETQYF.

The CDR3 loop reads CASSLAHSYEQFF. In DNA form, the CDR3 reads TGTGCCAGCAGCTTAGCGCACAGTTATGAGCAGTTCTTC. The chain links TRBV7-6 to TRBJ2-1, with D hard to call. Trimming took 0 bases from V and 8 from J, leaving 8 bases between them. This CDR3 spans 13 amino acids. CDR1 and CDR2 (germline): SGHVS, FNYEAQ.

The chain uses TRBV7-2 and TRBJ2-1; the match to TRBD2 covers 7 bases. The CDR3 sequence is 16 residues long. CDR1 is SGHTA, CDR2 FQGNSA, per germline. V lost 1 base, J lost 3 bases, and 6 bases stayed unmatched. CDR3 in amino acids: CASSLGGGTIYNEQFF. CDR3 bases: TGTGCCAGCAGCTTAGGTGGCGGGACTATCTACAATGAGCAGTTCTTC. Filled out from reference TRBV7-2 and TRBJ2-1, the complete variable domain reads GAGVSQSPSNKVTEKGKDVELRCDPISGHTALYWYRQSLGQGLEFLIYFQGNSAPDKSGLPSDRFSAERTGGSVSTLTIQRTQQEDSAVYLCASSLGGGTIYNEQFFGPGTRLTVL.

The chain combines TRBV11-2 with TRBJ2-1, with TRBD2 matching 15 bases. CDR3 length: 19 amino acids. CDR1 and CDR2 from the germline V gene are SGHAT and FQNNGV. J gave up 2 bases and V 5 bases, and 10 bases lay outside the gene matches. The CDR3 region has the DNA TGTGCCAGCAGCATCGATACAGGACTAGCGGGAGGGGCCTACAATGAGCAGTTCTTC. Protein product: CASSIDTGLAGGAYNEQFF. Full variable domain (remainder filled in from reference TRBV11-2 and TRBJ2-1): EAGVAQSPRYKIIEKRQSVAFWCNPISGHATLYWYQQILGQGPKLLIQFQNNGVVDDSQLPKDRFSAERLKGVDSTLKIQPAKLEDSAVYLCASSIDTGLAGGAYNEQFFGPGTRLTVL.

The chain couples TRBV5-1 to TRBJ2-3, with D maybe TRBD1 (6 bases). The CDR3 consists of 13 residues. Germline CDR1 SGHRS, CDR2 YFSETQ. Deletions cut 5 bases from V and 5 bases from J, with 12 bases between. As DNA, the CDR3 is TGCGCCAGCAGTATACAGGGTAGAGATACGCAGTATTTT. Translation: CASSIQGRDTQYF.

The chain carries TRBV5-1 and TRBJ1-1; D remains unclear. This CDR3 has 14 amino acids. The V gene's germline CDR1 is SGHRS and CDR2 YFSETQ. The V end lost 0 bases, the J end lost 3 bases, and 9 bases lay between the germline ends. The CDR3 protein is CASSLGMADTEAFF. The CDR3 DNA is TGCGCCAGCAGCTTGGGTATGGCCGACACTGAAGCTTTCTTT.

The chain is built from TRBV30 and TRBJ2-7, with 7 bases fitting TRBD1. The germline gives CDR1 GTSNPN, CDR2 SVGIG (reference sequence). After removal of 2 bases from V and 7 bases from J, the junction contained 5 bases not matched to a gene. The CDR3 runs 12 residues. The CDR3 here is CAWSRQGTEQYF. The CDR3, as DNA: TGTGCCTGGAGTCGACAGGGAACTGAGCAGTACTTC.

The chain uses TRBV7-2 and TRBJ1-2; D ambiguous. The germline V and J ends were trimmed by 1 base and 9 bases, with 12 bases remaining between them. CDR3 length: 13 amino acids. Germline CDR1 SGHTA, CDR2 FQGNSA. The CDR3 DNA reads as TGTGCCAGCAGCTTAGACCCCCAGGCGCGCTACACCTTC. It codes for CASSLDPQARYTF.

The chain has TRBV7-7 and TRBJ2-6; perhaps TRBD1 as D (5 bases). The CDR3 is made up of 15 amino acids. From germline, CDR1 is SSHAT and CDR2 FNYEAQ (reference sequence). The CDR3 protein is CAIAEGVAGANVLTF. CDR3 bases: TGTGCTATCGCGGAAGGGGTAGCTGGGGCCAACGTCCTGACTTTC.

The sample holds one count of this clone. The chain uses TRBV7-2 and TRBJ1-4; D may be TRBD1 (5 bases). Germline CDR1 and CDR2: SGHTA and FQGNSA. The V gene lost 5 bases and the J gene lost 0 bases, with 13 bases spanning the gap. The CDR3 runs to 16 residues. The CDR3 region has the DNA TGTGCCAGCAGCCAAGGGAGGGGATCAACTAATGAAAAACTGTTTTTT. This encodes CASSQGRGSTNEKLFF.

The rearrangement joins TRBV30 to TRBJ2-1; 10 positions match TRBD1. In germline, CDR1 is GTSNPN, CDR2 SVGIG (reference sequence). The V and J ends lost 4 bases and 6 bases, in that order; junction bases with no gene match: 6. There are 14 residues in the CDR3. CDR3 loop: CAWIPGQGSNEQFF. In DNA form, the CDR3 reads TGTGCCTGGATTCCGGGACAGGGGTCCAATGAGCAGTTCTTC.

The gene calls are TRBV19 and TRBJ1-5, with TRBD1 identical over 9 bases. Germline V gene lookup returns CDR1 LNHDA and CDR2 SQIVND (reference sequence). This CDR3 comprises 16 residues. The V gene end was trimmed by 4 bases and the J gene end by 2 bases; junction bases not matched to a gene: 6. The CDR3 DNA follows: TGTGCCAGTAGTACCACAGGGGGCAGGGGCAATCAGCCCCAGCATTTT. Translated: CASSTTGGRGNQPQHF.

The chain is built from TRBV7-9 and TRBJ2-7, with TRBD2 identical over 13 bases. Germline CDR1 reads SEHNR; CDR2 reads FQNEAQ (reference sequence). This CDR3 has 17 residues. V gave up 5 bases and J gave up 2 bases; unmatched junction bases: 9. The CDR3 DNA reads TGTGCCAGCAGCCCAGGACTAGCGGGAGAACCCCCCTACGAGCAGTACTTC. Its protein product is CASSPGLAGEPPYEQYF.

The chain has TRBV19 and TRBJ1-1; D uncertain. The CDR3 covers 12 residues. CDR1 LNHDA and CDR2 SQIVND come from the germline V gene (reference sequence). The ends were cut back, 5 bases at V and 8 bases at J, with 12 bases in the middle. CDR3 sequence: CASSPGLWEAFF. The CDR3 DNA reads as TGTGCCAGTAGTCCTGGGCTCTGGGAAGCTTTCTTT.

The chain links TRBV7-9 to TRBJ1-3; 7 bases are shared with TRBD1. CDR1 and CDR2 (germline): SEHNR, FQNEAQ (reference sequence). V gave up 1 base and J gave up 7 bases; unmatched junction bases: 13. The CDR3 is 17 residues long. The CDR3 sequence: CASSLVGGTERRNTIYF. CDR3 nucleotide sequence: TGTGCCAGCAGCTTAGTTGGGGGGACAGAGCGTCGGAACACCATATATTTT.

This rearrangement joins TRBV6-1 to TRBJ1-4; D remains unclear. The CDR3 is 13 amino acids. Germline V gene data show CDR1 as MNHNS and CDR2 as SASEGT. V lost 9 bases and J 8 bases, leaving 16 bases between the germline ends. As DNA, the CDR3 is TGTGCCAGTTCATCATCCGGGATGGAAAAACTGTTTTTT. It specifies CASSSSGMEKLFF.

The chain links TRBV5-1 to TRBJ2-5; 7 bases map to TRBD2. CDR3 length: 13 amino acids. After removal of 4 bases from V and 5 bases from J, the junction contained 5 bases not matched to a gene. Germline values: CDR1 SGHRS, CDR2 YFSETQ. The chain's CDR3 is CASSLTSMETQYF. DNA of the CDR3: TGCGCCAGCAGCCTGACTAGCATGGAGACCCAGTACTTC. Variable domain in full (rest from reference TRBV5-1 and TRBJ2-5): KAGVTQTPRYLIKTRGQQVTLSCSPISGHRSVSWYQQTPGQGLQFLFEYFSETQRNKGNFPGRFSGRQFSNSRSEMNVSTLELGDSALYLCASSLTSMETQYFGPGTRLLVL.

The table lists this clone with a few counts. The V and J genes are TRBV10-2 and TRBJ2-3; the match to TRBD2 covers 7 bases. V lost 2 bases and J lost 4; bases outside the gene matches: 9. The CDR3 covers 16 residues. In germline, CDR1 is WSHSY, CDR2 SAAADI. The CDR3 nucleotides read TGCGCCAGCAGTGAGCCCGGGACTACCAAGGCAGATACGCAGTATTTT. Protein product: CASSEPGTTKADTQYF.

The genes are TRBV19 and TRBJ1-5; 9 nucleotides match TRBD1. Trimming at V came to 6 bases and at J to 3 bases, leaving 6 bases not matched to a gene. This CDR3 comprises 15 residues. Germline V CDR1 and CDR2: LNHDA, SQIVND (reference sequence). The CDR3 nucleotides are TGTGCCAGTAGGTGGACAGGGGTACCCAATCAGCCCCAGCATTTT. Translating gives CASRWTGVPNQPQHF.

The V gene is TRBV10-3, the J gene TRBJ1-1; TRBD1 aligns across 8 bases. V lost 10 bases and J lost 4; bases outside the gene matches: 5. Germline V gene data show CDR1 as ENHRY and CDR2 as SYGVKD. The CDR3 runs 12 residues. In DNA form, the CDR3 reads TGTGCCACTCGGGACAGGAGCACTGAAGCTTTCTTT. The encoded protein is CATRDRSTEAFF.

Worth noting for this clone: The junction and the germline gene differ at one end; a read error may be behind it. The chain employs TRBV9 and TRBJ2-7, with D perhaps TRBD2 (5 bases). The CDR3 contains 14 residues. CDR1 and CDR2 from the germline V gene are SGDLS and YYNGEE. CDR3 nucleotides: TGTGCCGGCAGCGTGGGTAGCGCCTCTTACGAGCAGTACTTC. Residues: CAGSVGSASYEQYF.

CDR3 DNA sequence: TGTGCCTGGAGTTCCCTACTAGCGGGGGAGCAGTACTTC. Translated: CAWSSLLAGEQYF. The chain combines TRBV30 with TRBJ2-7, with 10 nucleotides matching TRBD2. The V gene's germline CDR1 is GTSNPN and CDR2 SVGIG (reference sequence). V shed 2 bases and J 7 bases; nucleotides not matched to a gene: 5. The CDR3 covers 13 residues.

The CDR3: CAIQGSTEAFF. In DNA, the CDR3 is TGTGCCATCCAGGGATCCACTGAAGCTTTCTTT. This chain uses TRBV27 with TRBJ1-1; weak D call: TRBD1 (5 bases). Germline V CDR1 and CDR2: MNHEY, SMNVEV (reference sequence). The CDR3 has 11 residues. The V end was cut by 10 bases, the J end by 4 bases, with 10 bases between.

For the CDR3, the DNA is TGTGCCAGCATATGGGAGGGCACAGATACGCAGTATTTT. It is translated as CASIWEGTDTQYF. The chain recombines TRBV6-5 with TRBJ2-3, with D possibly being TRBD2 (6 bases). Trimming shortened V by 7 bases and J by 1 base, and 9 bases separated the two germline ends. Germline CDR1 is MNHEY and CDR2 is SVGAGI. The CDR3 contains 13 residues.

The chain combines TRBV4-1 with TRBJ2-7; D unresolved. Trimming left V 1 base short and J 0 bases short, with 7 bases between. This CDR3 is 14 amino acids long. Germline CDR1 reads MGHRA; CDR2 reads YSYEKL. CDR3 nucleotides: TGCGCCAGCAGCCAAGCGCCCAGCTCCTACGAGCAGTACTTC. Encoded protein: CASSQAPSSYEQYF.